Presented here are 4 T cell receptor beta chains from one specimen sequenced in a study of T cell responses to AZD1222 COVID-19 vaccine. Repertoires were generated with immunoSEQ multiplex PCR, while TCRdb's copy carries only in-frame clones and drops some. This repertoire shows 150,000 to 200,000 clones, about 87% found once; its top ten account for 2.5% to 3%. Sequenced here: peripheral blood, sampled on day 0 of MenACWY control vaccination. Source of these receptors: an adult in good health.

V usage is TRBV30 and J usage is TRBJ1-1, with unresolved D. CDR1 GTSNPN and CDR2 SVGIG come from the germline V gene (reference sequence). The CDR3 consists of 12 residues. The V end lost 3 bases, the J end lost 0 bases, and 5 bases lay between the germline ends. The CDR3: CAWSELNTEAFF. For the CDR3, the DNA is TGTGCCTGGAGCGAGCTGAACACTGAAGCTTTCTTT.

The CDR3 sequence: CASSIGGMNTEAFF. CDR3 in DNA: TGTGCCAGTAGTATAGGGGGCATGAACACTGAAGCTTTCTTT. The chain combines TRBV19 with TRBJ1-1; possibly TRBD1 for D (5 bases). The CDR3 spans 14 residues. Per the germline V gene, CDR1 is LNHDA and CDR2 is SQIVND (reference sequence). V was clipped by 1 base and J by 0 bases, with 6 bases between them.

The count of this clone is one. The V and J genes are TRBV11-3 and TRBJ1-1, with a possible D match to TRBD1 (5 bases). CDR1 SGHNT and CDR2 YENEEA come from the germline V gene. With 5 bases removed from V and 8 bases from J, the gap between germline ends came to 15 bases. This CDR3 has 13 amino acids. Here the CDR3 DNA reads TGTGCCAGCAGCGGGGCGGCCAGGCCCGAAGCTTTCTTT. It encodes CASSGAARPEAFF.

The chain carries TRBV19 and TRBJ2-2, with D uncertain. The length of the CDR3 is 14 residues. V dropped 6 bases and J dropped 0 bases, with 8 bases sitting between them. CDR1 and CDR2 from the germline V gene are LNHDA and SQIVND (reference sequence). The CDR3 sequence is CASRAPANTGELFF. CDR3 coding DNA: TGTGCCAGTAGGGCTCCCGCGAACACCGGGGAGCTGTTTTTT. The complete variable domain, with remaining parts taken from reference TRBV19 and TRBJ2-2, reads DGGITQSPKYLFRKEGQNVTLSCEQNLNHDAMYWYRQDPGQGLRLIYYSQIVNDFQKGDIAEGYSVSREKKESFPLTVTSAQKNPTAFYLCASRAPANTGELFFGEGSRLTVL.